The T cell receptor beta chain under discussion was sequenced for a study of T cells in Graves' hyperthyroidism and ophthalmopathy. General study findings and limits: Blood also carried most thyroid clonotypes expanded above 0.001.

Details on this clonotype: Its specificity is not known.

Amplified TCR beta CDR3 regions derived from RNA transcripts. RT-PCR in the first round (using the HTBI primer set) targeted the TCR CDR3. TCRdb re-derived calls from the multiplex PCR reads in MiXCR, one entry per CDR3 protein. The data contain around 690,000 distinct CDR3 sequences, roughly 17% of them singletons. This CDR3 is 15 amino acids long. Germline lookup yields CDR1 MDHEN and CDR2 SYDVKM. V was pared by 2 bases and J by 4 bases, with 12 bases between. This sequence joins TRBV28 and TRBJ1-5, with D possibly TRBD1 on 6 matching bases. What was sequenced was blood. This receptor was identified in a man aged 50-59 years with Graves' hyperthyroidism. Written as DNA, the CDR3 is TGTGCCAGCAGTTTAGCGGGACACCCAAATCAGCCCCAGCATTTT. This gives the protein CASSLAGHPNQPQHF.